A selection of T cell receptor beta chains follows, all from one sample in a study of beta chain features in type 1 diabetes. The table came from immunoSEQ multiplex PCR; TCRdb's copy has only in-frame clones and leaves some out. Of 300,000 to 350,000 clones in the sample, approximately 8% were seen once. Sequenced sample: central memory CD4+ T cells from blood. These receptors all stem from a woman under 30 in good health. Both conserved end residues are part of each CDR3. D genes are given only for firm matches. Some rows mark clone size as missing; the rest say once, few, many or name a class of expanded clone.

. few TRBJ1-5 TRBV6-6 CASSTYSNQPQHF TGTGCCAGCAGTACCTATAGCAATCAGCCCCAGCATTTT
. many TRBJ1-5 TRBV19 CASKAWWDQPQHF TGTGCCAGTAAGGCATGGTGGGATCAGCCCCAGCATTTT
. . TRBJ2-3 TRBV27 CASSLIGTDTQYF TGTGCCAGCAGTTTGATAGGTACAGATACGCAGTATTTT
. . TRBJ2-1 TRBV9 CASSVVPRNNEQFF TGTGCCAGCAGCGTAGTTCCTCGGAACAATGAGCAGTTCTTC
. few TRBJ2-7 TRBV2 CASSVAYEQYF TGTGCCAGCAGTGTCGCCTACGAGCAGTACTTC
. few TRBJ1-2 TRBV5-1 CASSLDGGGGYTF TGCGCCAGCAGCTTGGATGGGGGAGGCGGCTACACCTTC
TRBD1 few TRBJ1-1 TRBV4-2 CASSQGNRGPEAFF TGTGCCAGCAGCCAGGGTAACAGGGGCCCTGAAGCTTTCTTT
. . TRBJ1-6 TRBV5-1 CASSLLQAGDSPLHF TGCGCCAGCAGCCTCCTACAGGCCGGGGATTCACCCCTCCACTTT
TRBD2 few TRBJ2-7 TRBV4-2 CASSSIPSGTSGIRNYEQYF TGTGCCAGCAGCTCAATCCCCTCCGGGACTAGCGGGATTAGAAACTACGAGCAGTACTTC
. . TRBJ2-7 TRBV5-1 CASSFLSGYEQYF TGCGCCAGCAGCTTCCTTAGCGGCTACGAGCAGTACTTC
TRBD1 . TRBJ2-3 TRBV7-9 CASSLWARGTDTQYF TGTGCCAGCAGCTTATGGGCCAGGGGGACAGATACGCAGTATTTT
. few TRBJ2-1 TRBV13 CASSPTLSYNEQFF TGTGCCAGCAGCCCTACCCTCTCCTACAATGAGCAGTTCTTC
. . TRBJ1-3 TRBV19 CASRNIGSGNTIYF TGTGCCAGTAGAAACATCGGCTCTGGAAACACCATATATTTT
. . TRBJ2-1 TRBV6-5 CASSALVAGEQFF TGTGCCAGCAGTGCCCTAGTGGCTGGTGAGCAGTTCTTC
. . TRBJ1-5 TRBV27 CASSSGASNQPQHF TGTGCCAGCAGTAGCGGGGCTAGCAATCAGCCCCAGCATTTT
TRBD2 few TRBJ2-4 TRBV11-2 CASSFRAPAGGNIQYF TGTGCCAGCAGCTTTAGGGCACCGGCGGGGGGGAACATTCAGTACTTC
. few TRBJ2-7 TRBV7-2 CASSLTVPYEQYF TGTGCCAGCAGCTTAACAGTTCCCTACGAGCAGTACTTC
TRBD1 few TRBJ2-7 TRBV9 CASSTSTGVHEQYF TGTGCCAGCAGCACATCGACAGGGGTGCACGAGCAGTACTTC
TRBD1 few TRBJ2-7 TRBV11-1 CASSLTGQVYF TGTGCCAGCAGCTTAACGGGACAGGTCTACTTC
TRBD1 . TRBJ1-4 TRBV7-9 CASTSGQALSF TGTGCCAGCACCTCGGGACAGGCCCTCAGTTTT
. few TRBJ1-1 TRBV7-2 CASSLGRLNTEAFF TGTGCCAGCAGCTTGGGACGGCTGAACACTGAAGCTTTCTTT
TRBD1 many TRBJ1-4 TRBV13 CASSFGTGGEKLFF TGTGCCAGCAGCTTCGGGACAGGGGGTGAAAAACTGTTTTTT
. few TRBJ2-2 TRBV10-3 CAISVGPVTGELFF TGTGCCATCAGTGTAGGTCCAGTAACCGGGGAGCTGTTTTTT
. . TRBJ2-7 TRBV28 CASRDSEYAQYF TGTGCCAGCAGGGATAGCGAGTATGCGCAGTACTTC
. . TRBJ2-5 TRBV18 CASSPPGAPETQYF TGTGCCAGCTCACCACCCGGAGCACCGGAGACCCAGTACTTC
TRBD1 few TRBJ1-2 TRBV7-9 CASSSLYRTGDFGYTF TGTGCCAGCAGCTCGTTATATCGGACAGGGGACTTTGGCTACACCTTC
TRBD1 many TRBJ1-2 TRBV4-2 CASSTTGTGDSYGYTF TGTGCCAGCAGCACCACCGGGACAGGGGATTCCTATGGCTACACCTTC
TRBD1 . TRBJ1-1 TRBV27 CASSPRRTGVNTEAFF TGTGCCAGCAGTCCTCGTCGGACAGGGGTGAACACTGAAGCTTTCTTT
TRBD2 many TRBJ2-1 TRBV5-1 CASSWGTSGSSYNEQFF TGCGCCAGCAGCTGGGGGACTAGCGGGAGCTCCTACAATGAGCAGTTCTTC
. few TRBJ1-5 TRBV4-3 CASSQEWGESRPQHF TGCGCCAGCAGCCAAGAATGGGGGGAGAGCCGGCCCCAGCATTTT
TRBD1 few TRBJ2-1 TRBV10-3 CATHGTGANEQFF TGTGCCACGCACGGGACAGGGGCCAATGAGCAGTTCTTC
TRBD2 . TRBJ2-1 TRBV6-5 CASSAAASGKGGQFF TGTGCCAGCAGTGCGGCGGCTAGCGGGAAGGGGGGTCAGTTCTTC
TRBD2 few TRBJ2-3 TRBV7-2 CASSPGGVGLAGVGDTQYF TGTGCCAGCAGCCCGGGAGGGGTAGGACTAGCGGGAGTTGGAGATACGCAGTATTTT
TRBD1 . TRBJ2-3 TRBV5-1 CASSPPTGGGGDTQYF TGCGCCAGCAGCCCACCTACAGGGGGCGGTGGAGATACGCAGTATTTT
. . TRBJ2-3 TRBV7-2 CASSLLNTGGSTDTQYF TGTGCCAGCAGCTTACTCAACACCGGCGGGAGCACAGATACGCAGTATTTT
. few TRBJ2-5 TRBV27 CASSLGNRAGETQYF TGTGCCAGCAGTTTAGGGAATCGGGCCGGGGAGACCCAGTACTTC
. many TRBJ2-7 TRBV28 CASSLNIMDEQYF TGTGCCAGCAGTCTAAATATCATGGATGAGCAGTACTTC
TRBD1 . TRBJ2-7 TRBV11-2 CASSLEPSGGEQYF TGTGCCAGCAGCTTAGAGCCGTCAGGGGGTGAGCAGTACTTC
TRBD1 many TRBJ2-7 TRBV7-9 CASSFLTGTEQYF TGTGCCAGCAGCTTCCTGACAGGGACCGAGCAGTACTTC
TRBD1 . TRBJ1-2 TRBV6-1 CAGRTGERDYGYTF TGTGCCGGACGGACAGGGGAACGGGACTATGGCTACACCTTC
TRBD2 many TRBJ2-3 TRBV7-2 CASSVVAGGGDTQYF TGTGCCAGCAGCGTCGTAGCGGGAGGGGGAGATACGCAGTATTTT
TRBD1 . TRBJ1-2 TRBV4-2 CASSQVRGPGYTF TGTGCCAGCAGCCAAGTTAGGGGGCCTGGCTACACCTTC
TRBD1 . TRBJ1-1 TRBV28 CASRRQGALSEAFF TGTGCCAGCAGACGTCAGGGGGCTTTGTCTGAAGCTTTCTTT
. once TRBJ1-1 TRBV6-5 CASSYRGNTEAFF TGTGCCAGCAGTTATCGGGGGAACACTGAAGCTTTCTTT
TRBD1 . TRBJ1-3 TRBV18 CASSPALGGASGNTIYF TGTGCCAGCTCACCAGCCTTAGGGGGCGCCTCTGGAAACACCATATATTTT
. few TRBJ2-4 TRBV1 CTSSQVRSDVGNIQYF TGCACCAGCAGCCAAGTCCGAAGCGACGTGGGCAACATTCAGTACTTC
. few TRBJ1-2 TRBV28 CASSSGGGNYGYTF TGTGCCAGCAGTTCCGGAGGAGGGAACTATGGCTACACCTTC
TRBD1 few TRBJ2-5 TRBV5-8 CASSLGNRDRGETQYF TGTGCCAGCAGCTTGGGAAACCGGGACAGGGGAGAGACCCAGTACTTC
TRBD2 many TRBJ2-1 TRBV5-1 CASSSQLAGGTINEQFF TGCGCCAGCAGCTCTCAACTAGCGGGGGGTACTATCAATGAGCAGTTCTTC
. many TRBJ1-5 TRBV29-1 CSVAGQDNQPQHF TGCAGCGTTGCGGGACAAGATAATCAGCCCCAGCATTTT
. few TRBJ2-7 TRBV7-6 CASSLGDRGGGEQYF TGTGCCAGCAGCTTAGGTGACAGGGGAGGGGGCGAGCAGTACTTC
. . TRBJ2-2 TRBV9 CASSSGNPTGELFF TGTGCCAGCTCATCCGGGAACCCTACCGGGGAGCTGTTTTTT